This T cell receptor (beta chain) was found in a study of early T cells in non-severe SARS-CoV-2 infection. Study summary: From unsorted whole blood, bulk RNA was sequenced, and the chains remained unpaired. General study points: There was a bias toward anti-spike CD8 responses in VDJdb matching, which missed private and CD4 specificities.

CDR1 and CDR2 from the germline V gene are DFQATT and SNEGSKA (reference sequence). V lost 6 bases and J 1 base, leaving 9 bases between the germline ends. The CDR3 is 12 amino acids. Individual cDNA molecules were tagged with unique molecular identifiers. In TCRdb, the 5' RACE reads were re-called with MiXCR into one record per CDR3 protein. The profile covers around 60,000 distinct CDR3 sequences, with roughly 13% appearing a single time and approximately 9.8% taken by the ten largest. At least ten counts were recorded for this clonotype. Antigen: not known. The TCR comes from an adult who was a healthcare worker with PCR-confirmed SARS-CoV-2 infection or an uninfected control (not recorded which). Material: whole blood. The J gene is TRBJ2-5, the V gene TRBV20-1, with a weak D call TRBD2 (5 bases). The CDR3 here is CSARRPQETQYF. Here the CDR3 DNA reads TGCAGTGCGCGGAGGCCCCAAGAGACCCAGTACTTC.